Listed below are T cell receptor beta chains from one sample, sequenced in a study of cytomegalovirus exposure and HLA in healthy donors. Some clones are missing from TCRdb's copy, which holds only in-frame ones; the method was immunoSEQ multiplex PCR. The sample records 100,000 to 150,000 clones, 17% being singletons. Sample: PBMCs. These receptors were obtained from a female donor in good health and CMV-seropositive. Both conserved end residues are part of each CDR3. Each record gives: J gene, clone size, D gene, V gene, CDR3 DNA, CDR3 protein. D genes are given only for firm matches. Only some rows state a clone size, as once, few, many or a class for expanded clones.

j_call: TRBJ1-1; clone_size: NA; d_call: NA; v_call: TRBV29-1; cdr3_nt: TGCAGCGTTGTGTCCGGGACTGAAGCTTTCTTT; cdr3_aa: CSVVSGTEAFF
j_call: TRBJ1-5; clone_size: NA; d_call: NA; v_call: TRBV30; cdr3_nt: TGTGCCTGGAGTGTTTTCGTGTATCAGCCCCAGCATTTT; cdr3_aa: CAWSVFVYQPQHF
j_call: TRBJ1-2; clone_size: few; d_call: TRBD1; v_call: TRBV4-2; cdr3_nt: TGTGCCAGCAGCCAACCAGACATGGACAGGGGGAATGGCTACACCTTC; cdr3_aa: CASSQPDMDRGNGYTF
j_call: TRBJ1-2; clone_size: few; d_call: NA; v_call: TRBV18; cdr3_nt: TGTGCCAGCTCACCCGGAGGCGCAAAGGCTGGCTACACCTTC; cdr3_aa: CASSPGGAKAGYTF
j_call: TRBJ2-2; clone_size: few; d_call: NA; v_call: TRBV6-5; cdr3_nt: TGTGCCAGCAGTTACTCGGCTGCCGGGGAGCTGTTTTTT; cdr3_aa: CASSYSAAGELFF
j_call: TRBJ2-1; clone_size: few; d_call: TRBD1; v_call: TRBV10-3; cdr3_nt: TGTGCCATCAGTGAGTCCGCGGACAGGGGTTCAGGCGAGCAGTTCTTC; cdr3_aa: CAISESADRGSGEQFF
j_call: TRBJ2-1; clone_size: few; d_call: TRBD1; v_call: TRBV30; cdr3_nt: TGTGCCTGGGATACAGGGGGCAAGGGTAATGAGCAGTTCTTC; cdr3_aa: CAWDTGGKGNEQFF
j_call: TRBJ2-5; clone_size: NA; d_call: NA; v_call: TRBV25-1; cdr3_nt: TGTGCCAGCAGGGGCAACCAAGAGACCCAGTACTTC; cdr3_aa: CASRGNQETQYF
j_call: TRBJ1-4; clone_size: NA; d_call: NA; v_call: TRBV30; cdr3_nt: TGTGCCTGGAGTGTACAACAATCGCTTTTT; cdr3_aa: CAWSVQQSLF
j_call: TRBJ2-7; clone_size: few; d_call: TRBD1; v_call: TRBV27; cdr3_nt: TGTGCCAGCAGTGGACAGGGGAAATCCTACGAGCAGTACTTC; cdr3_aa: CASSGQGKSYEQYF
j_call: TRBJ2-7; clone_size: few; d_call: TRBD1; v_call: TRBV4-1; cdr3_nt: TGCGCCAGCAGCCAAGGTCCGGGACAGACCTACGAGCAGTACTTC; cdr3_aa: CASSQGPGQTYEQYF
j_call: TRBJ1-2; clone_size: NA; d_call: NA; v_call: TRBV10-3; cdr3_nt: TGTGCCATCAGTGACCACCGGGACGAAGGGGACTACGATGGCTACACCTTC; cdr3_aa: CAISDHRDEGDYDGYTF
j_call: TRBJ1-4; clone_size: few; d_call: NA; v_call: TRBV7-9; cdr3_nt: TGTGCCAGCACAGGGGAGTTTAAGACTAATGAAAAACTGTTTTTT; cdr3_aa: CASTGEFKTNEKLFF
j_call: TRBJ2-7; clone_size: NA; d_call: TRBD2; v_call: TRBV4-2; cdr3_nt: TGTGCCAGCAGCCAGGAGCGCGGGGGGGCTGACGAGCAGTACTTC; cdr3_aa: CASSQERGGADEQYF
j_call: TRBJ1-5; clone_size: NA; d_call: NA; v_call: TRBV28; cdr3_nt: TGTGCCAGCAGTTTACGGGGTGGCAATCAGCCCCAGCATTTT; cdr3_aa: CASSLRGGNQPQHF
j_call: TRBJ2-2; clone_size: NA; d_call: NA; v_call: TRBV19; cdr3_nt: TGTGCCACCCAGGGGCTGTTAAACACCGGGGAGCTGTTTTTT; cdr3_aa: CATQGLLNTGELFF
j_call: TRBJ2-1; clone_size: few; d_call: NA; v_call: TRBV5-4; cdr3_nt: TGTGCCAGCAGCCCCGGGGGAGCGGCGTCCTACAATGAGCAGTTCTTC; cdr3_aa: CASSPGGAASYNEQFF
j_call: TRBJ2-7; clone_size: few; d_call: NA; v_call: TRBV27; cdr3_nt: TGTGCCAGCAGTTTAAGCCAAACCGGGGAAGGCTTAATGTACGAGCAGTACTTC; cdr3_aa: CASSLSQTGEGLMYEQYF
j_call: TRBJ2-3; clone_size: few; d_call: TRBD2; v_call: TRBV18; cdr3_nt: TGTGCCAGCTCACCAGGGACTAGCGGGGGATTCCTGGATACGCAGTATTTT; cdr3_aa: CASSPGTSGGFLDTQYF
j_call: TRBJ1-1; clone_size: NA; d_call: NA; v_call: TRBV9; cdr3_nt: TGTGCCAGCAGCCCCTTGGGGGGGGCGAACACTGAAGCTTTCTTT; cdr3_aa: CASSPLGGANTEAFF
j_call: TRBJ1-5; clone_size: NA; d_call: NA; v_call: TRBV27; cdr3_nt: TGTGCCAGCAGTTTAAGACGGAGTAGCAATCAGCCCCAGCATTTT; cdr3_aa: CASSLRRSSNQPQHF
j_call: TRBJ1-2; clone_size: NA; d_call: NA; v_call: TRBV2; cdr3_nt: TGTGCCAGCAGTGAAGAGTATACAGAGAACTATGGCTACACCTTC; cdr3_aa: CASSEEYTENYGYTF
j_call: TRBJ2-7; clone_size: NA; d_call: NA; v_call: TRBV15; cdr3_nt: TGTGCCACCAGCAGAGGATCAGGGGCGGGCTACGAGCAGTACTTC; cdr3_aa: CATSRGSGAGYEQYF
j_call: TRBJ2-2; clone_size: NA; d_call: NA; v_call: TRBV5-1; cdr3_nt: TGCGCCAGCAGCCTTACAGGGAGGGGAAACACCGGGGAGCTGTTTTTT; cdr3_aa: CASSLTGRGNTGELFF
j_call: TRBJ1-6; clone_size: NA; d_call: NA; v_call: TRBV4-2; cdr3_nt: TGTGCCAGCACCATCCGGGCCCCCAGCGGTTCACCCCTCCACTTT; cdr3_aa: CASTIRAPSGSPLHF
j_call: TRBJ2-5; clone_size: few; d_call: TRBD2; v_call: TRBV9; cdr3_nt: TGTGCCAGCAGCTCAAGTCACGGGACTATCCAAGAGACCCAGTACTTC; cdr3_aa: CASSSSHGTIQETQYF
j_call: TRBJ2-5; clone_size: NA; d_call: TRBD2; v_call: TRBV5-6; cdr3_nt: TGTGCCAGCAGCTTGGAAGGACTAGCGATCGGGACCCAGTACTTC; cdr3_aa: CASSLEGLAIGTQYF
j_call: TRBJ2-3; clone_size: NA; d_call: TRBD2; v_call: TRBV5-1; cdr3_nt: TGCGCCAGCAGCTTGGCACTAGCGGGAGTGTTCACAGATACGCAGTATTTT; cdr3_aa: CASSLALAGVFTDTQYF
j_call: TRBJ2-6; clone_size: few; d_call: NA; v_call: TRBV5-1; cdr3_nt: TGCGCCAGCAGCTTGGGGGTACTAGCAGGGGGGGCCAACGTCCTGACTTTC; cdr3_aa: CASSLGVLAGGANVLTF
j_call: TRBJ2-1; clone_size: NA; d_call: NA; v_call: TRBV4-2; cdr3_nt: TGTGCCAGCAGCCAGCGGACTGGCAACTACAATGAGCAGTTCTTC; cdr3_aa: CASSQRTGNYNEQFF
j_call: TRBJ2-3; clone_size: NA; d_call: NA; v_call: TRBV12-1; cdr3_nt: TGTGCCAGCAGCACCCAAGGGTCGGGGACAGGTGGAACAGATACGCAGTATTTT; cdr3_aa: CASSTQGSGTGGTDTQYF
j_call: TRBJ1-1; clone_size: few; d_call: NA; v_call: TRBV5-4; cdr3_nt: TGTGCCAGCAGCTTGGAGGACAGACCGAACACTGAAGCTTTCTTT; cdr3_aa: CASSLEDRPNTEAFF
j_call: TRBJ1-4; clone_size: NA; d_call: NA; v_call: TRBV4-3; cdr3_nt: TGCGCCAGCAGCCAACTTTATCAGAGGATTAATGAAAAACTGTTTTTT; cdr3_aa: CASSQLYQRINEKLFF
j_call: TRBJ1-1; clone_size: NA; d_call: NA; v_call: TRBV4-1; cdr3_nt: TGCGCCTCCCTCGGGGCAGGGGCTGAAGCTTTCTTT; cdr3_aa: CASLGAGAEAFF
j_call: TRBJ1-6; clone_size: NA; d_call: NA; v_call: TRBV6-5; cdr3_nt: TGTGCCAGCAGTTTTCGGCAGAGGTCCAATTCACCCCTCCACTTT; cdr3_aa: CASSFRQRSNSPLHF
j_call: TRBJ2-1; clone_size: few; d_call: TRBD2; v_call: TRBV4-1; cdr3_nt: TGCGCCAGCAGCCAGGGGACTAGTGAGATCAGGCAGTTCTTC; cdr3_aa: CASSQGTSEIRQFF
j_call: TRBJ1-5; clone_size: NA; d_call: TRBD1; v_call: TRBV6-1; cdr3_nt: TGTGCCAGCAGTGGAGGACAGGGGGGTCAGCCCCAGCATTTT; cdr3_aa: CASSGGQGGQPQHF
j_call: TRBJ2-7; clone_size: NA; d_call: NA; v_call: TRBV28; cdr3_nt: TGTGCCAGCAGTTCAGGGGCGGTCTACGAGCAGTACTTC; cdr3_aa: CASSSGAVYEQYF
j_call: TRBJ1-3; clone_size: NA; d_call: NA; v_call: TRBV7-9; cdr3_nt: TGTGCCAGCAGCTTAGTATCGGGTCAAACTGGAAACACCATATATTTT; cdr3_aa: CASSLVSGQTGNTIYF
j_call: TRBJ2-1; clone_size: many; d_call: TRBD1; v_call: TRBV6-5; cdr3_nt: TGTGCCAGCACCTTGCGGACAGGCTCCTACAATGAGCAGTTCTTC; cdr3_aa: CASTLRTGSYNEQFF